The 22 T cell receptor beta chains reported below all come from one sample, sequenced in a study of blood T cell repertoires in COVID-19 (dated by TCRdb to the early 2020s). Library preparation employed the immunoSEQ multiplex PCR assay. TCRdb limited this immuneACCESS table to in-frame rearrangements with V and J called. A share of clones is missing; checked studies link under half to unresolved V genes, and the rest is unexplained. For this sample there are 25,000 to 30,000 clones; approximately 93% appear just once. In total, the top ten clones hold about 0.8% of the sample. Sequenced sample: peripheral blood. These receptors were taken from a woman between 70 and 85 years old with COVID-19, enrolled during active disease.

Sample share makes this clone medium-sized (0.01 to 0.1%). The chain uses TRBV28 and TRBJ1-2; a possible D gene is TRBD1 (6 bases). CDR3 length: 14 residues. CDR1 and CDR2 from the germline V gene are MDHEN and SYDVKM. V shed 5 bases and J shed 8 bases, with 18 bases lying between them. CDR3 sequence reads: CASSLGSGVPGYTF. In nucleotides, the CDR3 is TGTGCCAGCAGTCTGGGCTCAGGGGTCCCAGGCTACACCTTC.

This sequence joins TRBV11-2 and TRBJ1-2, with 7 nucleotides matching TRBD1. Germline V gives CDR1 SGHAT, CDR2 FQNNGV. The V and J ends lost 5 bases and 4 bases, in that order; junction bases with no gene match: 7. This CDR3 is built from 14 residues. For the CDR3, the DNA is TGTGCCAGCAGCGAAAACAGGGGCTCCTATGGCTACACCTTC. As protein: CASSENRGSYGYTF.

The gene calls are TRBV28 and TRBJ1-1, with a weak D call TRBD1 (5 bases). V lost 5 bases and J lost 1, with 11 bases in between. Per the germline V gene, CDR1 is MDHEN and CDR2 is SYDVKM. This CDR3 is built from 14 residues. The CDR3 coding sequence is TGTGCCAGCAGTCCTACAGGAACGAACACTGAAGCTTTCTTT. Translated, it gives CASSPTGTNTEAFF.

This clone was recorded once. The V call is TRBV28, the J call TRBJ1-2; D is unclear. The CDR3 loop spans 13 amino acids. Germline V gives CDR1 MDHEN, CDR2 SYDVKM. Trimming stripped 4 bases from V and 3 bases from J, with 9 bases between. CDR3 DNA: TGTGCCAGCAGTTCCGGGAGTCACTATGGCTACACCTTC. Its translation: CASSSGSHYGYTF.

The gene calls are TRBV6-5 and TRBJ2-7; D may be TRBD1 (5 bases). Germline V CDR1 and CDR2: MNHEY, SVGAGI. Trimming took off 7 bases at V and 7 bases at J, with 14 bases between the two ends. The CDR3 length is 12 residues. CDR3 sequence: CASNSPGWEQYF. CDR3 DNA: TGTGCCAGCAACTCCCCAGGGTGGGAGCAGTACTTC.

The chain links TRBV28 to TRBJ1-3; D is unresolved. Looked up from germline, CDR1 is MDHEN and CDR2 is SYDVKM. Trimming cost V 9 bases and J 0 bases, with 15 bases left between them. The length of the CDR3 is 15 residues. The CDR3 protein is CASSNSGFSGNTIYF. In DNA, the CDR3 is TGTGCCAGTAGTAATTCGGGTTTCTCTGGAAACACCATATATTTT.

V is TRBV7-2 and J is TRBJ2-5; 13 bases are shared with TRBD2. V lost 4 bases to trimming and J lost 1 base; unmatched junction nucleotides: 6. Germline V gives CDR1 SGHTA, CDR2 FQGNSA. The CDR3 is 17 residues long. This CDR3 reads CASSSGLAGLLQETQYF. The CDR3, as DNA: TGTGCCAGCAGCTCGGGACTAGCGGGACTACTCCAAGAGACCCAGTACTTC.

CDR3 coding DNA: TGTGCCAGGACAGGGTGCTGGAATCAGCCCCAGCATTTT. Translated: CARTGCWNQPQHF. The chain links TRBV7-2 to TRBJ1-5; 7 bases align to TRBD1. CDR3 length equals 13 residues. J was trimmed by 4 bases and V by 9 bases; bases with no gene match: 6. Germline loops: CDR1 SGHTA, CDR2 FQGNSA. Looking up the rest from reference TRBV7-2 and TRBJ1-5 gives the full variable domain: GAGVSQSPSNKVTEKGKDVELRCDPISGHTALYWYRQSLGQGLEFLIYFQGNSAPDKSGLPSDRFSAERTGGSVSTLTIQRTQQEDSAVYLCARTGCWNQPQHFGDGTRLSIL.

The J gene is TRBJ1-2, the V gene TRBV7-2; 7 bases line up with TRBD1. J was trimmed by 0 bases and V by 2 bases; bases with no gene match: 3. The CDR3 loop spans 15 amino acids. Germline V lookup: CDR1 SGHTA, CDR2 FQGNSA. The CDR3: CASSLHGTANYGYTF. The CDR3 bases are TGTGCCAGCAGCTTACACGGGACAGCTAACTATGGCTACACCTTC.

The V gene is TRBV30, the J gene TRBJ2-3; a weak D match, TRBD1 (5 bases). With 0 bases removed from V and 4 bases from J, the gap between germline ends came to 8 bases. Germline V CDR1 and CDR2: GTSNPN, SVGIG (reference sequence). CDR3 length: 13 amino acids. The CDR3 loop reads CAWSVRGADTQYF. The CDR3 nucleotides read TGTGCCTGGAGTGTAAGGGGTGCAGATACGCAGTATTTT. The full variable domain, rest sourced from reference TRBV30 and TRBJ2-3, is SQTIHQWPATLVQPVGSPLSLECTVEGTSNPNLYWYRQAAGRGLQLLFYSVGIGQISSEVPQNLSASRPQDRQFILSSKKLLLSDSGFYLCAWSVRGADTQYFGPGTRLTVL.

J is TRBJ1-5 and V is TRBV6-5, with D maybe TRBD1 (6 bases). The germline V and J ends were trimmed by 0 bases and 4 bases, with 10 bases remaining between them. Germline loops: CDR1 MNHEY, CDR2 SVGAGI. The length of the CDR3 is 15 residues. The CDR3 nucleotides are TGTGCCAGCAGTTACTCAACAGGGCAGAATCAGCCCCAGCATTTT. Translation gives CASSYSTGQNQPQHF.

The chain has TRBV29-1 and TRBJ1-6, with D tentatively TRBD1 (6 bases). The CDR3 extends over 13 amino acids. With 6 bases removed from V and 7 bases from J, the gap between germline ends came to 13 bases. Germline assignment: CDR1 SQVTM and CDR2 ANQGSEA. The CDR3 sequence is CSVSTGANSPLHF. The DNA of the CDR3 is TGCAGCGTGTCGACAGGAGCAAATTCACCCCTCCACTTT.

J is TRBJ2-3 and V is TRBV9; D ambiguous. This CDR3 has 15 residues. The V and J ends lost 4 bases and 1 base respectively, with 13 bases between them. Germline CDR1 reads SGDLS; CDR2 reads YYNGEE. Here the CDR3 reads CASSPLLAGTDTQYF. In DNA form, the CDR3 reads TGTGCCAGCAGCCCCCTTTTAGCAGGCACAGATACGCAGTATTTT.

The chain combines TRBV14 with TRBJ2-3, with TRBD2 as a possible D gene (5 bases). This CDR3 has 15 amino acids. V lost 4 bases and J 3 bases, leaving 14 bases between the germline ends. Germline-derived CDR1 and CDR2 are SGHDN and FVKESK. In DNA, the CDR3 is TGTGCCAGCAGCCTCGGGAACTGGGAAACAGATACGCAGTATTTT. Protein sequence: CASSLGNWETDTQYF.

CDR3 nucleotides: TGTGCCTGGAGCTCTTTAGGACTAGCGGGAGCAAACGAGCAGTACTTC. It is translated as CAWSSLGLAGANEQYF. The chain carries TRBV30 and TRBJ2-7; 13 bases map to TRBD2. This CDR3 is 16 amino acids long. V was pared by 3 bases and J by 5 bases, with 10 bases of the junction left unmatched. In germline, CDR1 is GTSNPN, CDR2 SVGIG (reference sequence).

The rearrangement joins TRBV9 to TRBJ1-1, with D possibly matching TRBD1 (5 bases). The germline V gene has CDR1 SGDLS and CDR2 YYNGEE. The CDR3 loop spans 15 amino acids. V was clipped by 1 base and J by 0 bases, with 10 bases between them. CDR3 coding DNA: TGTGCCAGCAGCGTATTTGGGGGGATGAACACTGAAGCTTTCTTT. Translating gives CASSVFGGMNTEAFF.

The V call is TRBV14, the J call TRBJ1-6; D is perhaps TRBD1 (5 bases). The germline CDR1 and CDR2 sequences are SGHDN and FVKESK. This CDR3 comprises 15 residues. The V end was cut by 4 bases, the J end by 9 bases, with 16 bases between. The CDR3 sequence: CASSPAGTGGSPLHF. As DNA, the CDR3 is TGTGCCAGCAGCCCCGCCGGGACCGGGGGTTCACCCCTCCACTTT.

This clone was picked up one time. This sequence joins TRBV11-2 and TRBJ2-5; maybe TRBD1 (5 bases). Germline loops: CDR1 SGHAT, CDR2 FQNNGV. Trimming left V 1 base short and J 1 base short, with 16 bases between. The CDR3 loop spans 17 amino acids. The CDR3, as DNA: TGTGCCAGCAGCTTAGGAACAGGCCGCTTGGCCCAAGAGACCCAGTACTTC. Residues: CASSLGTGRLAQETQYF.

The DNA of the CDR3 is TGTGCCAGCAGCTTAGACTGGACTAGCGGGAGGGATGAGCAGTTCTTC. Translated: CASSLDWTSGRDEQFF. V usage is TRBV11-3 and J usage is TRBJ2-1; TRBD2 matches at 15 bases. J lost 8 bases, V lost 0 bases, and 2 bases had no gene match. The CDR3 length is 16 residues. Germline CDR1 and CDR2: SGHNT and YENEEA.

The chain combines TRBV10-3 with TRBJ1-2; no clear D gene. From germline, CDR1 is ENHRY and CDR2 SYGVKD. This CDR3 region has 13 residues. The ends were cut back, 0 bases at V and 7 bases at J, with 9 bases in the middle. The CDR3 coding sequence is TGTGCCATCAGTGAGTCGAGGGAGAGTGGCTACACCTTC. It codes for CAISESRESGYTF.

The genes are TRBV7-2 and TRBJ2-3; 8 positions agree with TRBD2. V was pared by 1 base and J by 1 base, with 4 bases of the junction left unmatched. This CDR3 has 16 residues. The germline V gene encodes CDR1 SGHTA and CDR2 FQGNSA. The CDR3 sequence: CASSLVQLAGTDTQYF. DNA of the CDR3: TGTGCCAGCAGCTTAGTTCAACTAGCGGGCACAGATACGCAGTATTTT.

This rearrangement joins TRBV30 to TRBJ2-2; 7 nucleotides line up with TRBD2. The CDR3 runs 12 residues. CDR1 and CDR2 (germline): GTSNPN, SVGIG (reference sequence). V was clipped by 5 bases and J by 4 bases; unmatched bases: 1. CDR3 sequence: CAWGGSTGELFF. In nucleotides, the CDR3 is TGTGCCTGGGGCGGGAGCACCGGGGAGCTGTTTTTT.